This T cell receptor (beta chain) came from a study of regulatory T cells in long-lasting Graves disease. Study-level results: Accuracy could have been hurt by small sample size. For persistent Graves' patients, TCR diversity was lower than for newly diagnosed ones.

The table lists this clonotype with many counts. Antigen: not known. TCR beta libraries were built with iRepertoire HTBI primers and Arm-PCR of CDR3 regions. A single record per CDR3 protein comes from TCRdb applying MiXCR to the multiplex PCR reads. Of fewer than 550,000 distinct CDR3 sequences detected, over 15% appear once; the ten largest clones hold 20% to 25%. CDR1 and CDR2 from the germline V gene are SNHLY and FYNNEI. CDR3 size: 13 residues. V dropped 6 bases and J dropped 9 bases, with 15 bases sitting between them. Time point meaning: newly diagnosed GD, antithyroid drugs for less than 3 months. Following extraction of RNA from PBMCs, that RNA was used to make the TCR library. These data were also reused for a study on T cells in Graves' hyperthyroidism and ophthalmopathy. That source reports: With a duration under 2 months, the hyperthyroidism was newly diagnosed in patients aged 18 to 65. Separation of ophthalmopathy from stable hyperthyroidism was achieved by a 13 V-J model.

The sample consisted of peripheral blood mononuclear cells (PBMCs), taken at new diagnosis, from a patient treated with antithyroid drugs. The V and J genes are TRBV2 and TRBJ1-5, with TRBD1 as a possible D gene (5 bases). This clonotype was obtained from a woman under 30 with Graves disease. CDR3 region: CASRSGGMMPQHF. In DNA, the CDR3 is TGTGCCAGCAGGTCCGGGGGGATGATGCCCCAGCATTTT.